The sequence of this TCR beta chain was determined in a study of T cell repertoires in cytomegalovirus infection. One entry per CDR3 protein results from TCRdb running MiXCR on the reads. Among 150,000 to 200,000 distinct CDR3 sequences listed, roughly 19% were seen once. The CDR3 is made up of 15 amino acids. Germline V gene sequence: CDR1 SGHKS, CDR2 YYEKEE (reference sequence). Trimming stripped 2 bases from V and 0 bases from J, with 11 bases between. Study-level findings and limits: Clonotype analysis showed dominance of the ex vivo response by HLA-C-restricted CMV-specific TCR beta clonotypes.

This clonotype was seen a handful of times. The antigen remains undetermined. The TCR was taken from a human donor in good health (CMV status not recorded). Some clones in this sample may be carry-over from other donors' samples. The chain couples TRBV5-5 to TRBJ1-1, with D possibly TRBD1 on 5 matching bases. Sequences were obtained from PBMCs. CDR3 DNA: TGTGCCAGCAGCTTATTGTGGGGGTTGAACACTGAAGCTTTCTTT. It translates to CASSLLWGLNTEAFF.